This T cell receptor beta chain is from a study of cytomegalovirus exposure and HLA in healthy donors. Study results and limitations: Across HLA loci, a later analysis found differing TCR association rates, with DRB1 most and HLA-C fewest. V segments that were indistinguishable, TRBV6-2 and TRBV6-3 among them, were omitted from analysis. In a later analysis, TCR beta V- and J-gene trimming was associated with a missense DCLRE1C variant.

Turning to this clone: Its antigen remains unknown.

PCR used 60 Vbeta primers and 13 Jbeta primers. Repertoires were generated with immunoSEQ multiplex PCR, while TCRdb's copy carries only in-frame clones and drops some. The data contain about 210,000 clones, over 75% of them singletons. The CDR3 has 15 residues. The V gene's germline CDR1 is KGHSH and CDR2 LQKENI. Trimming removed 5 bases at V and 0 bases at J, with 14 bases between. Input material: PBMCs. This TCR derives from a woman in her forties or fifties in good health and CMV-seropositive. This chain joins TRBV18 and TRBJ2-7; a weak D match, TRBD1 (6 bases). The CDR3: CASSSTMGASYEQYF. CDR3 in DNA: TGTGCCAGCTCATCAACAATGGGGGCCTCCTACGAGCAGTACTTC.